The entry below describes one T cell receptor (beta chain). The source of the sample is a study of Tregs in tolerant kidney transplant recipients. Method: immunoSEQ multiplex PCR; TCRdb's copy keeps in-frame clones and lacks some. The listing records 31,000 or so clones. Sequences were derived from CD8+ T cells from blood, sampled before the transplant. This TCR was recovered from a human donor who received a combined kidney and bone marrow transplant.

Incomplete CDR3 DNA: TGTGCCAGCAGTGAAATGGGGATCGGACTAGTTAACACTGAA. It translates to CASSEMGIGLVNTE. The full CDR3 sequence reads CASSEMGIGLVNTEAFF. The rearrangement links TRBV6-1 to TRBJ1-1; D is unresolved. The read ends 3 residues shy of where the CDR3 ends; the end is completed using the germline J gene. The CDR3 is 17 amino acids. CDR1 is MNHNS and CDR2 is SASEGT in the germline V gene. Trimming shortened V by 2 bases and J by 2 bases, and 18 bases separated the two germline ends.